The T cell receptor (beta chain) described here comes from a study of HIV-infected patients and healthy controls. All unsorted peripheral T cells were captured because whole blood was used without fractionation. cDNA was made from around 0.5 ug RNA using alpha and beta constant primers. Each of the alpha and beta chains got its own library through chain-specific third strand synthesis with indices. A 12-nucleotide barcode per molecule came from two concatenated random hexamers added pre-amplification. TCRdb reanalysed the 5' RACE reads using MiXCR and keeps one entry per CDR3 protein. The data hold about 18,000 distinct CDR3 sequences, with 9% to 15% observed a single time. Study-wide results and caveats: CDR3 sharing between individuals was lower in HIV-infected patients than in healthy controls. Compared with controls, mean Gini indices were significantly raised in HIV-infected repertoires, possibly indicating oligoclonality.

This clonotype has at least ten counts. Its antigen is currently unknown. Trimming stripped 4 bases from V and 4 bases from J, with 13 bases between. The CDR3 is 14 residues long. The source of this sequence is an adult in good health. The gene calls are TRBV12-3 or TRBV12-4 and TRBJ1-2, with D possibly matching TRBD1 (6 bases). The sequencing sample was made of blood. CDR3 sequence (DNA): TGTGCCAGCAGTTCCAGGACAGCTCCCTATGGCTACACCTTC. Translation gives CASSSRTAPYGYTF.